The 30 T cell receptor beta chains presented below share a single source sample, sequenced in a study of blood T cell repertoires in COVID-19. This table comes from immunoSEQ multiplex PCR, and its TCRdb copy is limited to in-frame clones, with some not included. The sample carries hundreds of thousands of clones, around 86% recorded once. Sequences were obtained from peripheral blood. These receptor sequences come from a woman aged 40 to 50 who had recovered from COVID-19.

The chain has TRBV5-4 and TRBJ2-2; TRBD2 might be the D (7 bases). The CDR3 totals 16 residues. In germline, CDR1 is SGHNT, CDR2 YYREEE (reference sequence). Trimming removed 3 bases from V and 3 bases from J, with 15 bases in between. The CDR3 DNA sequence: TGTGCCAGCAGCTCAAGGGGGGCGGGGGACACCGGGGAGCTGTTTTTT. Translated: CASSSRGAGDTGELFF.

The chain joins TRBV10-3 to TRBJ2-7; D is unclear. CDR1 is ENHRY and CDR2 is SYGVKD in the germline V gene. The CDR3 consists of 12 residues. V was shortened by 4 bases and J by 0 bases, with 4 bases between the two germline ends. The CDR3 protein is CAISGDSYEQYF. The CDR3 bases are TGTGCCATCAGTGGCGACTCCTACGAGCAGTACTTC.

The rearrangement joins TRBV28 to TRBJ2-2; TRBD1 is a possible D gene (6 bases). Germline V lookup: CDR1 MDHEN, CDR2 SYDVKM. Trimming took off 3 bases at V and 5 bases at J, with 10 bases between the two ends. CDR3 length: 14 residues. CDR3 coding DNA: TGTGCCAGCAGTTTGGGGGCCGGAACCGGGGAGCTGTTTTTT. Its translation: CASSLGAGTGELFF.

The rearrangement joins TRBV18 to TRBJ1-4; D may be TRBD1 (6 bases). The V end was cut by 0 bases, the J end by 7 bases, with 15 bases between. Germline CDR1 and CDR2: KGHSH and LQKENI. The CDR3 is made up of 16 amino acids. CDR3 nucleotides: TGTGCCAGCTCACCACCGTCTTACAGGGTTTCTGAAAAACTGTTTTTT. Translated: CASSPPSYRVSEKLFF.

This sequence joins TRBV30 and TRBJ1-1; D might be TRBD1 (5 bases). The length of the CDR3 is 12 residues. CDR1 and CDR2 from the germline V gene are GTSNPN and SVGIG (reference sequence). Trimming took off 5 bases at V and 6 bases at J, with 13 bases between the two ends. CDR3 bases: TGTGCCTGGTTCTCGACAGCGTCTGAAGCTTTCTTT. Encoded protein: CAWFSTASEAFF.

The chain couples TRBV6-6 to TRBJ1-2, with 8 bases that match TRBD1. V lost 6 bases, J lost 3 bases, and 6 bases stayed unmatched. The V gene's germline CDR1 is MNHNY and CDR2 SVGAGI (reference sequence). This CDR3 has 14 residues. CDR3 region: CASRLQGADYGYTF. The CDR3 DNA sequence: TGTGCCAGCAGGCTTCAGGGGGCGGACTATGGCTACACCTTC.

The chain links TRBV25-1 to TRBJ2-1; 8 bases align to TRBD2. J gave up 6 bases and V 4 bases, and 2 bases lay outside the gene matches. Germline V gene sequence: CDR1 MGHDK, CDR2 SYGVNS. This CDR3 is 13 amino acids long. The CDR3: CASSASGGNEQFF. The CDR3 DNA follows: TGTGCCAGCAGTGCGAGCGGGGGCAATGAGCAGTTCTTC.

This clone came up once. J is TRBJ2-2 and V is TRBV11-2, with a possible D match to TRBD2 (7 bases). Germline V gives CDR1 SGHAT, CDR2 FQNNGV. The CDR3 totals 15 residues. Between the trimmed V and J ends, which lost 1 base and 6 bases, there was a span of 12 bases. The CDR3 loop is CASSLVRGAPGELFF. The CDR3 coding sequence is TGTGCCAGCAGCTTAGTCCGGGGGGCTCCCGGGGAGCTGTTTTTT.

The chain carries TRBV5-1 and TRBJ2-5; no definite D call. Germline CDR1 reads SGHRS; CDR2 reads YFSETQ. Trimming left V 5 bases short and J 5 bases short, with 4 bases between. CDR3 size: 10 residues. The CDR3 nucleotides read TGCGCCAGCAGTCCGGAGACCCAGTACTTC. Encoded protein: CASSPETQYF.

The CDR3 bases are TGTGCCTGGAGTCGGAGGAGCAATCAGCCCCAGCATTTT. Translated, it gives CAWSRRSNQPQHF. The chain joins TRBV30 to TRBJ1-5; no clear D. The CDR3 sequence is 13 residues long. Germline CDR1 reads GTSNPN; CDR2 reads SVGIG (reference sequence). V lost 2 bases and J lost 1, with 6 bases in between.

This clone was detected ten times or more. CDR3 coding DNA: TGTGCCAGCATAGGACAGGAAAACAGCTACGAGCAGTACTTC. It is translated as CASIGQENSYEQYF. The rearrangement uses TRBV2 and TRBJ2-7; 7 nucleotides agree with TRBD1. The CDR3 is 14 amino acids. V gave up 7 bases and J gave up 3 bases; unmatched junction bases: 9. Germline loops: CDR1 SNHLY, CDR2 FYNNEI. The complete variable domain, with remaining parts taken from reference TRBV2 and TRBJ2-7, reads EPEVTQTPSHQVTQMGQEVILRCVPISNHLYFYWYRQILGQKVEFLVSFYNNEISEKSEIFDDQFSVERPDGSNFTLKIRSTKLEDSAMYFCASIGQENSYEQYFGPGTRLTVT.

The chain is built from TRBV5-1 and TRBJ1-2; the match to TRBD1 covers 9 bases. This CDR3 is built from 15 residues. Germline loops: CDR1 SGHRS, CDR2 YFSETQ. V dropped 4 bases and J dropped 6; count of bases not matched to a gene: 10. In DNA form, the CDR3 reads TGCGCCAGCAGCAACGACCCCGGGACAGGGCATGGCTACACCTTC. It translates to CASSNDPGTGHGYTF.

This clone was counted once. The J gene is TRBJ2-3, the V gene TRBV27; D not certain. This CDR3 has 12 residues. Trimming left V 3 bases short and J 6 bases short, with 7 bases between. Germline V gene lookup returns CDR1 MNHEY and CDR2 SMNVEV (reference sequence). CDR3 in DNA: TGTGCCAGCAGTTTCGGGTCGGATACGCAGTATTTT. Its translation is CASSFGSDTQYF.

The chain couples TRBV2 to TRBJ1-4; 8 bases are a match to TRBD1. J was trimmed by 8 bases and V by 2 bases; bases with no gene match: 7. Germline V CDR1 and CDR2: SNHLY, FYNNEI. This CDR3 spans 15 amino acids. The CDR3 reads CASSELGTGFEKLFF. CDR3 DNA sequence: TGTGCCAGCAGTGAACTCGGGACAGGATTCGAAAAACTGTTTTTT.

The CDR3 DNA sequence: TGTGCCAGCAGCTTACGCGGGGGGGCCGCAGATACGCAGTATTTT. Its protein product is CASSLRGGAADTQYF. The chain joins TRBV7-9 to TRBJ2-3, with 9 bases aligning to TRBD2. The CDR3 runs to 15 residues. The V segment lost 2 bases and the J segment 4 bases; nucleotides outside the gene matches: 4. Germline CDR1 reads SEHNR; CDR2 reads FQNEAQ (reference sequence).

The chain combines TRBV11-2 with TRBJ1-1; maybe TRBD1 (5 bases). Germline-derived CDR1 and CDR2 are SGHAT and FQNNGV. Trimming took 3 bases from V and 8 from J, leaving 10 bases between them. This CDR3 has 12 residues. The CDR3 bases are TGTGCCAGCAGCTTCAGGGCGCCCGAAGCTTTCTTT. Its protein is CASSFRAPEAFF.

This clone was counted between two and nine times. CDR3 DNA: TGTGCCAGCAGTGATCTACAGGGCCGTGGAGATACGCAGTATTTT. This translates into CASSDLQGRGDTQYF. J is TRBJ2-3 and V is TRBV2; a weak D match, TRBD1 (6 bases). The V gene's germline CDR1 is SNHLY and CDR2 FYNNEI. The CDR3 loop spans 15 amino acids. The V end was cut by 3 bases, the J end by 5 bases, with 15 bases between.

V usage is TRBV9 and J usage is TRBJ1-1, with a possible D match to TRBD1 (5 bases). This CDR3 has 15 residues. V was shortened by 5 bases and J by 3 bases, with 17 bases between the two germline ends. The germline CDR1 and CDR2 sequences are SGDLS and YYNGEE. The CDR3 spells CASSKGRGGDTEAFF. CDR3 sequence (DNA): TGTGCCAGCAGTAAGGGGCGCGGGGGAGACACTGAAGCTTTCTTT. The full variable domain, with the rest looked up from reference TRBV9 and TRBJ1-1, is DSGVTQTPKHLITATGQRVTLRCSPRSGDLSVYWYQQSLDQGLQFLIQYYNGEERAKGNILERFSAQQFPDLHSELNLSSLELGDSALYFCASSKGRGGDTEAFFGQGTRLTVV.

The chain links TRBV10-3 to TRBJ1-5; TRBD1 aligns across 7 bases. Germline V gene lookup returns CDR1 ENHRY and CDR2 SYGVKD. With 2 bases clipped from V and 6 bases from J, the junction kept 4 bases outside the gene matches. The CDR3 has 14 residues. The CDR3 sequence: CAISEGAGGQPQHF. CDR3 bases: TGTGCCATCAGTGAGGGGGCAGGGGGTCAGCCCCAGCATTTT.

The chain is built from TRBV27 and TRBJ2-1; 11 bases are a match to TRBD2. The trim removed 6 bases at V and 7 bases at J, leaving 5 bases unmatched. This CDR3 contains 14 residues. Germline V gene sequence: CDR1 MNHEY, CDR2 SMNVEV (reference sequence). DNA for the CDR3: TGTGCCAGCAGCCTTAGCGGGGGGGCGAATGAGCAGTTCTTC. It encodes CASSLSGGANEQFF.

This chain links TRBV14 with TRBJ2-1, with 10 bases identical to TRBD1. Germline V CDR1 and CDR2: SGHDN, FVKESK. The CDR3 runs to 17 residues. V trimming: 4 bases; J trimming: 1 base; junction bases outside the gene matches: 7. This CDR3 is CASSPRDRGRSYNEQFF. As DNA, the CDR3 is TGTGCCAGCAGCCCCCGGGACAGGGGAAGGTCCTACAATGAGCAGTTCTTC.

The CDR3 nucleotides are TGTGCCAGCTCACCACCGGATAGGAGGGCTTTCTTT. It specifies CASSPPDRRAFF. This rearrangement joins TRBV18 to TRBJ1-1; D unclear. The germline V and J ends were trimmed by 0 bases and 11 bases, with 10 bases remaining between them. The CDR3 covers 12 residues. CDR1 and CDR2 (germline): KGHSH, LQKENI.

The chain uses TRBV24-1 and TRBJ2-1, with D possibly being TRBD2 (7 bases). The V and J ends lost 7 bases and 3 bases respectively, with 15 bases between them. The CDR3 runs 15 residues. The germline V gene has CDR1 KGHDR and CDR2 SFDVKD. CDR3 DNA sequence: TGTGCCACCAGCCTAGGCGGGGGCCTCTACAATGAGCAGTTCTTC. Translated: CATSLGGGLYNEQFF.

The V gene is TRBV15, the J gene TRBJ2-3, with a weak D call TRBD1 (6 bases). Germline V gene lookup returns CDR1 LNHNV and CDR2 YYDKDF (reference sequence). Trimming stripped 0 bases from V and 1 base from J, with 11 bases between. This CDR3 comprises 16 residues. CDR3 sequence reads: CATSRDRGRGTDTQYF. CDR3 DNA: TGTGCCACCAGCAGAGACAGGGGTCGGGGCACAGATACGCAGTATTTT.

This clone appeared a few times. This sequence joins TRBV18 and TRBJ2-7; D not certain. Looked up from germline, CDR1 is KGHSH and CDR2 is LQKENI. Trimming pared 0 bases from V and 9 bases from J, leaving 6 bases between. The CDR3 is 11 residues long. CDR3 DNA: TGTGCCAGCTCACCACCTGAGGTGCAGTACTTC. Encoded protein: CASSPPEVQYF. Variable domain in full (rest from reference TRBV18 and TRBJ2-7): NAGVMQNPRHLVRRRGQEARLRCSPMKGHSHVYWYRQLPEEGLKFMVYLQKENIIDESGMPKERFSAEFPKEGPSILRIQQVVRGDSAAYFCASSPPEVQYFGPGTRLTVT.

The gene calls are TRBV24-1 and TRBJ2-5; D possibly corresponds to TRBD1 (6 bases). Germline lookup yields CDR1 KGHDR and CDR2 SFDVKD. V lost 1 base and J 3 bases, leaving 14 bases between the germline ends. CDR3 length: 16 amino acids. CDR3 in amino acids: CATSDFSPYREETQYF. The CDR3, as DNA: TGTGCCACCAGTGATTTTTCCCCTTACAGGGAAGAGACCCAGTACTTC.

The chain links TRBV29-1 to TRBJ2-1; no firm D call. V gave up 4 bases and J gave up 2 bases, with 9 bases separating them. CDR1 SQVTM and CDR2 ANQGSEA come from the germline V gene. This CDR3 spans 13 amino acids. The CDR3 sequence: CSVGRRTYNEQFF. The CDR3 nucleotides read TGCAGCGTTGGGCGGCGGACCTACAATGAGCAGTTCTTC.

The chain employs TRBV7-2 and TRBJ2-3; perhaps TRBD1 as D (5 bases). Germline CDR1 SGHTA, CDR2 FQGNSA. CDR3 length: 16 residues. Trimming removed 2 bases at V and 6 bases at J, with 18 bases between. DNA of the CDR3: TGTGCCAGCAGCTTATCATCGTGGGGCAGCCGGGATACGCAGTATTTT. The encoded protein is CASSLSSWGSRDTQYF.

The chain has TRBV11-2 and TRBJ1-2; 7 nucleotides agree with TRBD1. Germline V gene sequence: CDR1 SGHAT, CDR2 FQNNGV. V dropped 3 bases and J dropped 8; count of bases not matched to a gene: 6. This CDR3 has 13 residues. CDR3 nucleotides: TGTGCCAGCAGCTTCCAGGGGGGTCAAGGCTACACCTTC. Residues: CASSFQGGQGYTF.

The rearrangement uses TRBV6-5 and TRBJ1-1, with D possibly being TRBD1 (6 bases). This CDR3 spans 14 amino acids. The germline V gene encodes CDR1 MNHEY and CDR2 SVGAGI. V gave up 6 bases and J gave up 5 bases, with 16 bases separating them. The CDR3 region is CASSLRRGGTEAFF. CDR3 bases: TGTGCCAGCAGCCTCCGCAGGGGTGGGACTGAAGCTTTCTTT.